The 9 T cell receptor beta chains below all came from one sample that was sequenced in a study of shared clonotypes between healthy human individuals. Profiled with immunoSEQ multiplex PCR; TCRdb holds only in-frame clones, not every one. Found here are fewer than 3 million clones, about nine tenths of them singletons; the top ten hold approximately 0.41%. The sample taken for sequencing was naive CD4+ T cells from PBMCs. Indicated subset: CD45RA+ positively selected. The receptors come from a man between 18 and 35 years old in good health. Some clones in this sample may be carry-over from other donors' samples.

The chain joins TRBV5-4 to TRBJ2-1; 10 bases agree with TRBD2. Germline CDR1 is SGHNT and CDR2 is YYREEE (reference sequence). The junction had 13 bases not matched to a gene; V was cut back by 4 bases and J by 9 bases. CDR3 length: 16 amino acids. The CDR3 here is CASSPAPSGRAGEQFF. The CDR3 nucleotides are TGTGCCAGCAGCCCCGCACCCAGCGGGAGGGCTGGTGAGCAGTTCTTC.

The V gene is TRBV4-1, the J gene TRBJ2-7, with 8 positions matching TRBD1. From germline, CDR1 is MGHRA and CDR2 YSYEKL. The CDR3 extends over 15 amino acids. With V trimmed by 3 bases and J by 2 bases, 6 bases remained unmatched. Written as DNA, the CDR3 is TGCGCCAGCAGCCAGAGTCAGGGGGCCCCCTACGAGCAGTACTTC. It codes for CASSQSQGAPYEQYF.

This chain connects TRBV6-1 to TRBJ1-1; 9 bases match TRBD1. V lost 4 bases and J lost 5; bases outside the gene matches: 14. Germline values: CDR1 MNHNS, CDR2 SASEGT. The CDR3 contains 17 residues. This chain's CDR3 is CASSGGQGTRRLTEAFF. For the CDR3, the DNA is TGTGCCAGCAGTGGAGGACAGGGGACGAGGCGACTGACTGAAGCTTTCTTT.

This chain connects TRBV7-8 to TRBJ2-3; 8 bases fit TRBD2. Germline loops: CDR1 SGHVS, CDR2 FQNEAQ. Trimming cost V 4 bases and J 6 bases; bases outside gene matches: 15. The CDR3 runs to 17 residues. The CDR3 loop is CASSWGPGLVVVDTQYF. CDR3 nucleotide sequence: TGTGCCAGCAGCTGGGGTCCGGGACTAGTGGTTGTGGATACGCAGTATTTT.

The V gene is TRBV5-4, the J gene TRBJ1-2, with D hard to call. V lost 4 bases, J lost 5 bases, and 15 bases lay in between. The germline CDR1 and CDR2 sequences are SGHNT and YYREEE (reference sequence). The CDR3 consists of 14 residues. The CDR3 protein is CASSLDRPEYGYTF. The CDR3 nucleotides are TGTGCCAGCAGCCTGGACCGCCCTGAATATGGCTACACCTTC.

The V and J genes are TRBV9 and TRBJ2-2; the D gene is possibly TRBD1 (6 bases). The germline gives CDR1 SGDLS, CDR2 YYNGEE. V lost 0 bases and J lost 4, with 13 bases in between. This CDR3 is 16 amino acids long. The DNA for the CDR3 is TGTGCCAGCAGCGTAGCATCACAGGGCGGCACCGGGGAGCTGTTTTTT. Its translation is CASSVASQGGTGELFF. The full variable domain, rest sourced from reference TRBV9 and TRBJ2-2, is DSGVTQTPKHLITATGQRVTLRCSPRSGDLSVYWYQQSLDQGLQFLIQYYNGEERAKGNILERFSAQQFPDLHSELNLSSLELGDSALYFCASSVASQGGTGELFFGEGSRLTVL.

The V call is TRBV21-1, the J call TRBJ2-7; the D call of TRBD2 is as the table states it, not checked on the DNA. TRBV21-1 is reported as a pseudogene. This CDR3 comprises 15 residues. CDR3 nucleotide sequence: TGTGCCAGCAGCAAAGGAGCTAACCGGGGGTACGAGCAGTACTTC. Translated, it gives CASSKGANRGYEQYF.

The chain combines TRBV5-1 with TRBJ2-5, with a weak D call TRBD1 (6 bases). Germline V gene sequence: CDR1 SGHRS, CDR2 YFSETQ. V was clipped by 0 bases and J by 5 bases, with 14 bases between them. This CDR3 is 15 amino acids long. The CDR3 loop reads CASSLAGLRGETQYF. For the CDR3, the DNA is TGCGCCAGCAGCTTGGCCGGTCTGAGGGGGGAGACCCAGTACTTC.

On this clone: Other DNA sequences in this sample translate to the same CDR3. V is TRBV5-1 and J is TRBJ1-1; the D is unclear. Per the germline V gene, CDR1 is SGHRS and CDR2 is YFSETQ. The CDR3 consists of 13 residues. Trimming stripped 0 bases from V and 4 bases from J, with 7 bases between. In nucleotides, the CDR3 is TGCGCCAGCAGCTTGGTAGCAGGCACTGAAGCTTTCTTT. Amino acid sequence: CASSLVAGTEAFF.